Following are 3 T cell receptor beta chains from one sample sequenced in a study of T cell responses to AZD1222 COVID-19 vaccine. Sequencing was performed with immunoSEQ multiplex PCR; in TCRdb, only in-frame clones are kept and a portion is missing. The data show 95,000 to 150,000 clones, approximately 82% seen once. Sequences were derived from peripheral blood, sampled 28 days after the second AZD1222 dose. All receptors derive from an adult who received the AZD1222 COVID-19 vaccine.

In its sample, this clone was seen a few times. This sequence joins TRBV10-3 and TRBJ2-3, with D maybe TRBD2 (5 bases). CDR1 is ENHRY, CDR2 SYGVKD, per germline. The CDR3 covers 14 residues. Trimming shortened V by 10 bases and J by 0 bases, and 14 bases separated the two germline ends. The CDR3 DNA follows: TGTGCCACCGAGGGCAGAACTAGCACAGATACGCAGTATTTT. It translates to CATEGRTSTDTQYF.

This CDR3 is CASSFWAHNEQFF. In DNA form, the CDR3 reads TGTGCCAGCAGCTTTTGGGCACACAATGAGCAGTTCTTC. The chain is built from TRBV6-5 and TRBJ2-1, with D hard to call. The germline gives CDR1 MNHEY, CDR2 SVGAGI. Trimming left V 6 bases short and J 5 bases short, with 11 bases between. The CDR3 consists of 13 residues.

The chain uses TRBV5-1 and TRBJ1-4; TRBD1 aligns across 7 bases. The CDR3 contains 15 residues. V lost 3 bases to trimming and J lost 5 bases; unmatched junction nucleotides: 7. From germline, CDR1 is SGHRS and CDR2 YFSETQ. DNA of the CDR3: TGCGCCAGCAGCTCGGGGACAGCCCAAAATGAAAAACTGTTTTTT. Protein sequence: CASSSGTAQNEKLFF. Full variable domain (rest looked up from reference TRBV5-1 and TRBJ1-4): KAGVTQTPRYLIKTRGQQVTLSCSPISGHRSVSWYQQTPGQGLQFLFEYFSETQRNKGNFPGRFSGRQFSNSRSEMNVSTLELGDSALYLCASSSGTAQNEKLFFGSGTQLSVL.